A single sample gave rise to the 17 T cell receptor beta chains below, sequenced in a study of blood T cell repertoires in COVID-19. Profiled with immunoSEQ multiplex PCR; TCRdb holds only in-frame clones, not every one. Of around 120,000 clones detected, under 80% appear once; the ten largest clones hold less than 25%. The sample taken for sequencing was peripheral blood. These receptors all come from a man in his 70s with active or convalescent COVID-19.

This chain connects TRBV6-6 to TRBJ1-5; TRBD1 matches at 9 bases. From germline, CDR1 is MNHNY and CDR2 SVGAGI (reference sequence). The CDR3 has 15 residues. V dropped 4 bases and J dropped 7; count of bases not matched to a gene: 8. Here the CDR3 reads CASSFRDRDEQPQHF. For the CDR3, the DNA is TGTGCCAGCAGTTTCCGGGACAGGGACGAACAGCCCCAGCATTTT.

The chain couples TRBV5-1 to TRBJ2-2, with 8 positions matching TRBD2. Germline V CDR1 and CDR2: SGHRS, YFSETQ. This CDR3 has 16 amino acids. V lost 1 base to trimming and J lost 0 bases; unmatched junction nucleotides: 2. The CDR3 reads CASSLTSGTNTGELFF. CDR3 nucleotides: TGCGCCAGCAGCTTGACTAGCGGAACGAACACCGGGGAGCTGTTTTTT.

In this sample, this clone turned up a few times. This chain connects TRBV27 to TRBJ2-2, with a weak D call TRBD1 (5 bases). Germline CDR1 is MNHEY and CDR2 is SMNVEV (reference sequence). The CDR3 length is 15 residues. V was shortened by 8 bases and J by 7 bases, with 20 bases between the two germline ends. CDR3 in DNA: TGTGCCAGCCAGTTGGTCAGGACAAAGGGCGGGGAGCTGTTTTTT. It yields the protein CASQLVRTKGGELFF.

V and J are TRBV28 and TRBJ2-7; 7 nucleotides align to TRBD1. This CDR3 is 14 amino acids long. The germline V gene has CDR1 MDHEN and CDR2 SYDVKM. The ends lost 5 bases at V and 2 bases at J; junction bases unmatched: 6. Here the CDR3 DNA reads TGTGCCAGCAGTAGCCCAGGGACAGCCTACGAGCAGTACTTC. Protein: CASSSPGTAYEQYF.

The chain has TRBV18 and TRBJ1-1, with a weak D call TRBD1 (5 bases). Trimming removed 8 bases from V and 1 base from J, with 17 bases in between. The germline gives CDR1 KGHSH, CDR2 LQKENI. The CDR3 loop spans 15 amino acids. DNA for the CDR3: TGTGCCAGCACTCTCGAAAGGGGAGGGAACACTGAAGCTTTCTTT. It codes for CASTLERGGNTEAFF. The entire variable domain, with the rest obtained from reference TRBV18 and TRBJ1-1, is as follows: NAGVMQNPRHLVRRRGQEARLRCSPMKGHSHVYWYRQLPEEGLKFMVYLQKENIIDESGMPKERFSAEFPKEGPSILRIQQVVRGDSAAYFCASTLERGGNTEAFFGQGTRLTVV.

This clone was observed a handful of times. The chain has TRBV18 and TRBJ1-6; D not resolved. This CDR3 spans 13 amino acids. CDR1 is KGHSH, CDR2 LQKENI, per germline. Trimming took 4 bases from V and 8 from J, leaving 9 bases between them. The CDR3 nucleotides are TGTGCCAGCTCACGCGATGTGGATTCACCCCTCCACTTT. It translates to CASSRDVDSPLHF.

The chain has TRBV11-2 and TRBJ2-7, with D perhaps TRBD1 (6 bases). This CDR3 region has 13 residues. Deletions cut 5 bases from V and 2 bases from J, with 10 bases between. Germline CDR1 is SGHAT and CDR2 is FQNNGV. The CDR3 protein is CASSPDSTYEQYF. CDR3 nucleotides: TGTGCCAGCAGCCCGGACAGTACCTACGAGCAGTACTTC. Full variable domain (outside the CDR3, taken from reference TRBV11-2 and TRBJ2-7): EAGVAQSPRYKIIEKRQSVAFWCNPISGHATLYWYQQILGQGPKLLIQFQNNGVVDDSQLPKDRFSAERLKGVDSTLKIQPAKLEDSAVYLCASSPDSTYEQYFGPGTRLTVT.

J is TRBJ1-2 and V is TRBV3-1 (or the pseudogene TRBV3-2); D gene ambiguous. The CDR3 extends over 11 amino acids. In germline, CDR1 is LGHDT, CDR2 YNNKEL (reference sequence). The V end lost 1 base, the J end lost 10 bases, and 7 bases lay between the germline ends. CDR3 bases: TGTGCCAGCAGCCAAGCCGGGTACTACACCTTC. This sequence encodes CASSQAGYYTF.

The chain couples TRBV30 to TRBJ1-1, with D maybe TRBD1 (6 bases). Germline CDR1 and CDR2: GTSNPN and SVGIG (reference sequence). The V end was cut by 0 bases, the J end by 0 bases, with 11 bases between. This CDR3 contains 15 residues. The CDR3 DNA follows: TGTGCCTGGAGTGTATTGGGACATCTGAACACTGAAGCTTTCTTT. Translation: CAWSVLGHLNTEAFF.

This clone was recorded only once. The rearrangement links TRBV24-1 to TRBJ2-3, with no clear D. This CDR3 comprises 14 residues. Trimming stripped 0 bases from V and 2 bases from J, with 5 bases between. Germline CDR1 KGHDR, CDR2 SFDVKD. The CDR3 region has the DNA TGTGCCACCAGTGATTTGTCAGACACAGATACGCAGTATTTT. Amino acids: CATSDLSDTDTQYF.

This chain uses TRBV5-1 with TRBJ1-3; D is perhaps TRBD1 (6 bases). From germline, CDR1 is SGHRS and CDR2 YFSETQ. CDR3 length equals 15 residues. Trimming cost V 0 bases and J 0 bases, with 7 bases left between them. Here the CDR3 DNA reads TGCGCCAGCAGCTTGGGGGACATCTCTGGAAACACCATATATTTT. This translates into CASSLGDISGNTIYF.

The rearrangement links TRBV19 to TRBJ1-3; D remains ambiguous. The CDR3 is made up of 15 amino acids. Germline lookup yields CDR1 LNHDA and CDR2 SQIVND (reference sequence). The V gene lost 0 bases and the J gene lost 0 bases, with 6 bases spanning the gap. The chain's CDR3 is CASSIEAVSGNTIYF. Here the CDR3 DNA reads TGTGCCAGTAGTATAGAGGCAGTCTCTGGAAACACCATATATTTT.

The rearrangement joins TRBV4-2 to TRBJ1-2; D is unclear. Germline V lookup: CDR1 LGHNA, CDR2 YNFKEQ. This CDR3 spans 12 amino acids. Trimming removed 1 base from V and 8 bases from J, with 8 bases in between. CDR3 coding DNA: TGTGCCAGCAGCCAAGGCGAGGAGGGCTACACCTTC. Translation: CASSQGEEGYTF.

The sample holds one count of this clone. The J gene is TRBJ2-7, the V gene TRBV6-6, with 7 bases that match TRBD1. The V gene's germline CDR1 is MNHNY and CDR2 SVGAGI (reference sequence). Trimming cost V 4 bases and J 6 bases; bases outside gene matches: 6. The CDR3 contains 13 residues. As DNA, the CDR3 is TGTGCCAGCAGTTCGGACAGGAGTGGCGAGCAGTACTTC. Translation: CASSSDRSGEQYF.

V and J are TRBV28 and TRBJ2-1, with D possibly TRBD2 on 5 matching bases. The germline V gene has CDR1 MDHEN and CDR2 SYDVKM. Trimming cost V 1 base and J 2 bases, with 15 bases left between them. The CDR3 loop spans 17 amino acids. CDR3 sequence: CASSLSRVSGAYNEQFF. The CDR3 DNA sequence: TGTGCCAGCAGTTTATCTAGGGTCAGCGGAGCCTACAATGAGCAGTTCTTC.

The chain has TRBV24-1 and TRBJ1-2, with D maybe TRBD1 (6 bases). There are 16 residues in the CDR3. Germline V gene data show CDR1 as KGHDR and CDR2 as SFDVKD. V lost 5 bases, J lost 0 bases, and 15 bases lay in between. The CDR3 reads CATSGVGAESNYGYTF. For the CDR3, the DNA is TGTGCCACCAGTGGAGTGGGGGCGGAGTCTAACTATGGCTACACCTTC.

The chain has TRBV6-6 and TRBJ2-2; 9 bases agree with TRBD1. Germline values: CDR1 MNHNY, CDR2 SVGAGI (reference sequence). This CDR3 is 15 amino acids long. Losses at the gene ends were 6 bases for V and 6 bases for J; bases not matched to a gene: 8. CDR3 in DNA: TGTGCCAGCAGCCCCGGACAGGGGTGGGCCGGGGAGCTGTTTTTT. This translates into CASSPGQGWAGELFF.